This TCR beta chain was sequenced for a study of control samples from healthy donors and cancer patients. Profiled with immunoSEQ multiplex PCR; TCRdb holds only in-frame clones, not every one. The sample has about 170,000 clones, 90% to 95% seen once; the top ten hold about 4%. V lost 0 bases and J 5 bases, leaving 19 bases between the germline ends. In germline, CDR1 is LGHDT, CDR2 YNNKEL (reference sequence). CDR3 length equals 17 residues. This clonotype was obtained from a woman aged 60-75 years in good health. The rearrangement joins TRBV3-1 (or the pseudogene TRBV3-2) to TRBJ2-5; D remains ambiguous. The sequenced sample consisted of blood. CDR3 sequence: CASSQDRWAIVGETQYF. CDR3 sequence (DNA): TGTGCCAGCAGCCAAGATCGGTGGGCTATAGTCGGGGAGACCCAGTACTTC.